The 18 T cell receptor beta chains below were found in one sample sequenced in a study of T cell repertoires and Cas9 in healthy adults (dated by TCRdb to 2016 to 2019). The library was made by the immunoSEQ multiplex PCR assay. TCRdb mirrors the immuneACCESS table, restricted to in-frame sequences. Some clones are absent from its copies; in checked studies, under half trace to an unresolved V gene, and the reason for the others is unknown. This sample gives about 14,000 clones in total; 80% to 90% of them show up just once. The ten largest clones take up roughly 1.5% of the sample. Input material: Tregs (CD4+, CD25+, CD127-, CD137-, CD154-) from PBMCs; culture status not recorded. The source of these receptors is a human donor in good health.

The J gene is TRBJ2-3, the V gene TRBV18, with a weak D call TRBD2 (5 bases). The CDR3 length is 14 residues. Germline V lookup: CDR1 KGHSH, CDR2 LQKENI. Trimming removed 8 bases from V and 6 bases from J, with 18 bases in between. In nucleotides, the CDR3 is TGTGCCAGCAGAACTAGTGGAAGAGGGGATACGCAGTATTTT. Residues: CASRTSGRGDTQYF.

The V call is TRBV27, the J call TRBJ1-3; D unclear. The V end lost 6 bases, the J end lost 0 bases, and 15 bases lay between the germline ends. The CDR3 is made up of 16 amino acids. Germline V lookup: CDR1 MNHEY, CDR2 SMNVEV (reference sequence). Here the CDR3 DNA reads TGTGCCAGCAGCCGGGCGTACGGAATCTCTGGAAACACCATATATTTT. It specifies CASSRAYGISGNTIYF.

The chain combines TRBV4-2 with TRBJ2-1; 13 positions match TRBD2. CDR3 length: 20 amino acids. Germline lookup yields CDR1 LGHNA and CDR2 YNFKEQ. J gave up 4 bases and V 3 bases, and 15 bases lay outside the gene matches. The CDR3 protein is CASSHLLGTSGTDPYNEQFF. CDR3 DNA: TGTGCCAGCAGCCATCTTCTCGGGACTAGCGGGACCGACCCATACAATGAGCAGTTCTTC.

The chain uses TRBV2 and TRBJ1-1, with D hard to call. Germline V gene sequence: CDR1 SNHLY, CDR2 FYNNEI. Trimming shortened V by 3 bases and J by 9 bases, and 14 bases separated the two germline ends. The CDR3 consists of 13 residues. This chain's CDR3 is CASSDQRMGKAFF. DNA of the CDR3: TGTGCCAGCAGTGATCAGAGAATGGGAAAAGCTTTCTTT.

The chain links TRBV19 to TRBJ2-2; 12 bases agree with TRBD1. There are 15 residues in the CDR3. The germline V gene has CDR1 LNHDA and CDR2 SQIVND (reference sequence). J gave up 7 bases and V 8 bases, and 8 bases lay outside the gene matches. CDR3 coding DNA: TGTGCCAGTGACCGGGACAGGGGGCTGAGCGGGGAGCTGTTTTTT. Amino acids: CASDRDRGLSGELFF.

The chain has TRBV20-1 and TRBJ2-7; D gene uncertain. The ends were cut back, 8 bases at V and 1 base at J, with 9 bases in the middle. Germline V gene sequence: CDR1 DFQATT, CDR2 SNEGSKA (reference sequence). The CDR3 contains 11 residues. The CDR3 sequence: CSPSGSYEQYV. The CDR3 DNA sequence: TGCAGTCCGTCCGGGTCCTACGAGCAGTACGTC.

Written as DNA, the CDR3 is TGTGCCAGCAGCTTGGACGAGACCCAGTACTTC. It is translated as CASSLDETQYF. This chain uses TRBV5-4 with TRBJ2-5; no clear D gene. The length of the CDR3 is 11 residues. CDR1 and CDR2 (germline): SGHNT, YYREEE (reference sequence). Trimming pared 0 bases from V and 5 bases from J, leaving 2 bases between.

The rearrangement links TRBV7-9 to TRBJ2-3, with D tentatively TRBD1 or TRBD2 (5 bases each). The CDR3 contains 16 residues. The V and J ends lost 2 bases and 1 base respectively, with 13 bases between them. The V gene's germline CDR1 is SEHNR and CDR2 FQNEAQ (reference sequence). CDR3 in amino acids: CASSLTGLARTDTQYF. The CDR3 DNA reads TGTGCCAGCAGCTTAACGGGGCTCGCCCGCACAGATACGCAGTATTTT.

The CDR3 nucleotides are TGTGCCAGTAGTGGGGGTCGGGGCAGCCTTAAAGAGACCCAGTACTTC. This gives the protein CASSGGRGSLKETQYF. The chain employs TRBV19 and TRBJ2-5; either TRBD1 or TRBD2 may supply D (5 bases each). CDR1 LNHDA and CDR2 SQIVND come from the germline V gene (reference sequence). V dropped 5 bases and J dropped 3 bases, with 19 bases sitting between them. This CDR3 is 16 amino acids long.

The chain carries TRBV28 and TRBJ2-7; 7 bases are shared with TRBD2. Losses at the gene ends were 2 bases for V and 5 bases for J; bases not matched to a gene: 6. Germline CDR1 MDHEN, CDR2 SYDVKM. CDR3 length equals 14 residues. The chain's CDR3 is CASSLAGVVHEQYV. The CDR3 DNA is TGTGCCAGCAGTTTAGCGGGAGTAGTCCACGAGCAGTACGTC.

Written as DNA, the CDR3 is TGTGCCAGCAGTTACTACGGACGGAGGAGCACTGAAGCTTTCTTT. It specifies CASSYYGRRSTEAFF. The rearrangement links TRBV6-5 to TRBJ1-1; D not certain. The CDR3 has 15 amino acids. V was trimmed by 1 base and J by 4 bases, leaving 13 bases between them. From germline, CDR1 is MNHEY and CDR2 SVGAGI.

The rearrangement links TRBV4-1 to TRBJ2-3; 10 bases are shared with TRBD2. V was pared by 0 bases and J by 4 bases, with 10 bases of the junction left unmatched. The germline CDR1 and CDR2 sequences are MGHRA and YSYEKL. The CDR3 consists of 18 residues. CDR3 nucleotides: TGCGCCAGCAGCCAAGAGCGAGCGGGAGGGCCGTTCGCAGATACGCAGTATTTT. This codes for CASSQERAGGPFADTQYF.

This chain joins TRBV2 and TRBJ2-2, with D unclear. V was clipped by 1 base and J by 3 bases, with 12 bases between them. Germline CDR1 and CDR2: SNHLY and FYNNEI. The CDR3 extends over 16 amino acids. CDR3 sequence (DNA): TGTGCCAGCAGTGAAGGTCTATTCACGGACACCGGGGAGCTGTTTTTT. Protein: CASSEGLFTDTGELFF.

The V gene is TRBV6-5, the J gene TRBJ1-2; D might be TRBD1 (5 bases). CDR3 size: 14 residues. The V gene lost 0 bases and the J gene lost 6 bases, with 11 bases spanning the gap. CDR1 is MNHEY and CDR2 is SVGAGI in the germline V gene. This chain's CDR3 is CASSYSKPGNGYTF. The CDR3 nucleotides are TGTGCCAGCAGTTACTCGAAACCAGGGAATGGCTACACCTTC.

The rearrangement joins TRBV9 to TRBJ2-1, with D hard to call. Germline CDR1 and CDR2: SGDLS and YYNGEE. This CDR3 contains 12 residues. V lost 0 bases to trimming and J lost 7 bases, with 5 bases between them. In nucleotides, the CDR3 is TGTGCCAGCAGCGTAGGGTGGAATGAGCAGTTCTTC. Protein sequence: CASSVGWNEQFF. The entire variable domain, with the rest obtained from reference TRBV9 and TRBJ2-1, is as follows: DSGVTQTPKHLITATGQRVTLRCSPRSGDLSVYWYQQSLDQGLQFLIQYYNGEERAKGNILERFSAQQFPDLHSELNLSSLELGDSALYFCASSVGWNEQFFGPGTRLTVL.

The chain couples TRBV20-1 to TRBJ1-1; unclear D gene. The V gene's germline CDR1 is DFQATT and CDR2 SNEGSKA (reference sequence). Trimming removed 4 bases from V and 6 bases from J, with 6 bases in between. CDR3 length: 10 residues. The CDR3 DNA sequence: TGCAGTGCTATAGGGCCTGAAGCTTTCTTT. Its translation: CSAIGPEAFF.

V and J are TRBV28 and TRBJ2-1; 7 nucleotides line up with TRBD2. After removal of 2 bases from V and 4 bases from J, the junction contained 5 bases not matched to a gene. The CDR3 loop spans 15 amino acids. Germline CDR1 reads MDHEN; CDR2 reads SYDVKM. CDR3 in DNA: TGTGCCAGCAGTTTAATGGCGGGAGAGTACAATGAGCAGTTCTTC. Translation: CASSLMAGEYNEQFF.

Only a few counts were recorded for this clone. The genes are TRBV18 and TRBJ2-3, with a possible D match to TRBD1 (6 bases). V lost 8 bases to trimming and J lost 6 bases, with 24 bases between them. The CDR3 is 16 residues long. From germline, CDR1 is KGHSH and CDR2 LQKENI. CDR3 nucleotides: TGTGCCAGCGCGGCCGGGACCCCGAGGGGGTCGGATACGCAGTATTTT. Its protein is CASAAGTPRGSDTQYF.